The 12 T cell receptor beta chains below all came from one sample that was sequenced in a study of blood T cell repertoires in COVID-19. Using immunoSEQ multiplex PCR, the repertoire was profiled, and TCRdb retains in-frame clones only, with some absent. Counted here are about 200,000 clones, 83% occurring once; the ten biggest clones make up about 2.7%. The sequenced sample was peripheral blood. The receptors derive from a woman aged 40 to 50 with active or convalescent COVID-19.

The count of this clone is one. The rearrangement joins TRBV5-4 to TRBJ1-2; D gene ambiguous. Trimming removed 0 bases at V and 2 bases at J, with 11 bases between. Germline V lookup: CDR1 SGHNT, CDR2 YYREEE (reference sequence). The CDR3 runs to 15 residues. The CDR3 region has the DNA TGTGCCAGCAGCTTGGGGGCAGGTGTAAACTATGGCTACACCTTC. Translated, it gives CASSLGAGVNYGYTF.

This clone occurred a few times. The CDR3 sequence: CASISGAGAGDGYTF. DNA for the CDR3: TGCGCCAGCATAAGTGGGGCGGGGGCAGGCGATGGCTACACCTTC. This chain joins TRBV5-1 and TRBJ1-2, with a tentative D call TRBD1 (6 bases). The CDR3 covers 15 residues. Germline assignment: CDR1 SGHRS and CDR2 YFSETQ. Trimming took 6 bases from V and 6 from J, leaving 21 bases between them.

This clone occurred once. The chain joins TRBV25-1 to TRBJ2-2; D perhaps matches TRBD1 (5 bases). This CDR3 is built from 14 residues. The V gene's germline CDR1 is MGHDK and CDR2 SYGVNS. V lost 0 bases to trimming and J lost 3 bases, with 5 bases between them. The CDR3 nucleotides read TGTGCCAGCAGTGAATACAGGGACACCGGGGAGCTGTTTTTT. The encoded protein is CASSEYRDTGELFF.

The V gene is TRBV6-5, the J gene TRBJ2-3; 7 bases map to TRBD1. This CDR3 is 15 amino acids long. Trimming removed 5 bases from V and 2 bases from J; junction bases left unmatched: 7. Germline CDR1 MNHEY, CDR2 SVGAGI. The CDR3 loop reads CASSPWDSSTDTQYF. In DNA, the CDR3 is TGTGCCAGCAGTCCCTGGGACAGTTCCACAGATACGCAGTATTTT.

The rearrangement uses TRBV11-2 and TRBJ1-5; D uncertain. The CDR3 sequence is 13 residues long. Germline lookup yields CDR1 SGHAT and CDR2 FQNNGV. V lost 0 bases and J lost 6, with 6 bases in between. The CDR3 region is CASSLEVGQPQHF. As DNA, the CDR3 is TGTGCCAGCAGCTTAGAAGTCGGTCAGCCCCAGCATTTT.

This clone was observed a handful of times. CDR3 amino acids: CASSPRPGESGYTF. For the CDR3, the DNA is TGTGCCAGCTCACCACGACCGGGGGAATCTGGCTACACCTTC. This chain links TRBV18 with TRBJ1-2; perhaps TRBD1 as D (5 bases). V was shortened by 1 base and J by 7 bases, with 13 bases between the two germline ends. The CDR3 is 14 amino acids. Germline CDR1 KGHSH, CDR2 LQKENI.

In its sample, this clone was seen a few times. CDR3 bases: TGTGCCTGGAGGGGAGCAGCAGGGGGATTCTACGAGCAGTACTTC. It specifies CAWRGAAGGFYEQYF. The V and J genes are TRBV30 and TRBJ2-7; 7 bases line up with TRBD1. This CDR3 comprises 15 residues. Trimming took 3 bases from V and 3 from J; bases not matched to a gene: 11. CDR1 and CDR2 from the germline V gene are GTSNPN and SVGIG (reference sequence).

This sequence joins TRBV7-2 and TRBJ2-2; 7 nucleotides line up with TRBD2. The CDR3 consists of 15 residues. V lost 5 bases, J lost 1 base, and 4 bases stayed unmatched. Germline V lookup: CDR1 SGHTA, CDR2 FQGNSA. CDR3 sequence: CASSPGGGNTGELFF. The CDR3 coding sequence is TGTGCCAGCAGCCCTGGCGGGGGGAACACCGGGGAGCTGTTTTTT.

The chain recombines TRBV7-8 with TRBJ2-1; TRBD2 is a possible D gene (5 bases). The length of the CDR3 is 19 residues. Trimming shortened V by 4 bases and J by 1 base, and 23 bases separated the two germline ends. Germline V gives CDR1 SGHVS, CDR2 FQNEAQ. The CDR3 DNA is TGTGCCAGCAGCTCCCGCTCCGGTCTAGGCGGGTATTCCTACAATGAGCAGTTCTTC. It encodes CASSSRSGLGGYSYNEQFF.

The gene calls are TRBV19 and TRBJ1-5, with 8 bases aligning to TRBD1. V was clipped by 4 bases and J by 7 bases; unmatched bases: 9. The V gene's germline CDR1 is LNHDA and CDR2 SQIVND (reference sequence). The CDR3 is made up of 15 amino acids. The CDR3 DNA follows: TGTGCCAGTAGTAGAAGGACAGGGATGGGGCAGCCCCAGCATTTT. Translation gives CASSRRTGMGQPQHF.

The chain couples TRBV4-1 to TRBJ1-2; 7 bases line up with TRBD1. Germline CDR1 is MGHRA and CDR2 is YSYEKL. Trimming cost V 5 bases and J 4 bases; bases outside gene matches: 13. This CDR3 is built from 16 residues. As DNA, the CDR3 is TGCGCCAGCAGCGACACCGGGACAGCAGTGACCTATGGCTACACCTTC. It translates to CASSDTGTAVTYGYTF.

This chain connects TRBV11-2 to TRBJ2-7, with 8 bases fitting TRBD2. Germline trimming cut 3 bases from V and 2 bases from J; bases unmatched to any gene: 6. Germline CDR1 is SGHAT and CDR2 is FQNNGV. This CDR3 region has 15 residues. The DNA of the CDR3 is TGTGCCAGCAGCTTGAATCGACTAGCGACCTACGAGCAGTACTTC. It yields the protein CASSLNRLATYEQYF.